Sequencing of this T cell receptor delta chain was carried out in a study of γδ T cells in repeated Plasmodium falciparum infection. Study at large: Timepoints: baseline, immediately before selected infections, and 21 days after every infection.

TCRdb fed the multiplex PCR reads to CATT. The table records around 86,000 delta-chain clones, more than 1.4% of them present only once. The V end lost 2 bases, the J end lost 3 bases, and 22 bases lay between the germline ends. The CDR3 has 18 residues. Looked up from germline, CDR1 is TSWWSYY and CDR2 is QGS. Ten or more counts support this clone. The antigen is unknown. A far larger clone is one base from this, pointing to a likely read error. Distinct nucleotide sequences in the sample also encode this CDR3. Vgamma9/Vdelta2+ and Vdelta2-negative gammadelta T cells were flow-sorted from PBMC for bulk sequencing. Study findings and constraints: Over time and infection, Vgamma9/Vdelta2+ repertoires remained highly stable and polyclonal. Repeated controlled infections reportedly drove waves of new clonotype selection in Vdelta2-negative, mostly Vdelta1+, gammadelta repertoires.

This TCR was recovered from a pool of human donors (malaria-infected and uninfected, not separated). Sequenced: gamma-delta T cells from blood. The chain employs TRDV1 and TRDJ1; no clear D. The CDR3 region is CALGELVLPVAGPDKLIF. The CDR3 DNA follows: TGTGCTCTTGGGGAATTAGTCCTGCCCGTTGCGGGACCCGATAAACTCATCTTT.